A selection of T cell receptor beta chains follows, all from one sample in a study of blood T cells in healthy people across ages. Each CDR3 protein gets one entry after TCRdb re-called the 5' RACE reads with MiXCR. The table records under 1,000,000 distinct CDR3 sequences, 35% to 40% of them present only once. Sequences were obtained from blood. All receptors derive from a young man in good health. CDR3s leave out the opening cysteine and the closing phenylalanine or tryptophan. Fields, in order: J gene, V gene, CDR3 protein.

J gene: TRBJ2-7; V gene: TRBV5-1; CDR3 protein: ASSSKTHRGNYEQY
J gene: TRBJ2-5; V gene: TRBV4-1; CDR3 protein: ASSREPYGTGGLQETQY
J gene: TRBJ2-1; V gene: TRBV12-3/TRBV12-4; CDR3 protein: ASSPHYGCTGGAGNELF
J gene: TRBJ1-1; V gene: TRBV7-3; CDR3 protein: ASSLGNGGAF
J gene: TRBJ2-7; V gene: TRBV5-1; CDR3 protein: ASSLEAGTADEQY
J gene: TRBJ1-2; V gene: TRBV12-3/TRBV12-4; CDR3 protein: ASSASGFYGYT
J gene: TRBJ2-3; V gene: TRBV9; CDR3 protein: ARSASETTSTDTQY
J gene: TRBJ1-2; V gene: TRBV12-3/TRBV12-4; CDR3 protein: ASRGDRVTHGYT
J gene: TRBJ2-7; V gene: TRBV9; CDR3 protein: ASSPLTGERSEQY
J gene: TRBJ2-3; V gene: TRBV20-1; CDR3 protein: SARDEGDTQY
J gene: TRBJ1-5; V gene: TRBV7-9; CDR3 protein: ASSLSQQPQH
J gene: TRBJ2-5; V gene: TRBV10-3; CDR3 protein: AISESPGSNEQY
J gene: TRBJ2-1; V gene: TRBV6-1; CDR3 protein: ASSVSGNEQF
J gene: TRBJ2-2; V gene: TRBV5-6; CDR3 protein: ASSLRLDATNTGELF
J gene: TRBJ2-1; V gene: TRBV14; CDR3 protein: ASTRHPGSSYNEQF
J gene: TRBJ2-1; V gene: TRBV10-3; CDR3 protein: AIGTSSYNEQF
J gene: TRBJ2-1; V gene: TRBV14; CDR3 protein: ASSQGGVMEYNEQF
J gene: TRBJ1-6; V gene: TRBV20-1; CDR3 protein: SARSRESENSPLH
J gene: TRBJ1-4; V gene: TRBV6-6; CDR3 protein: ASSYSGSNEKLF
J gene: TRBJ1-5; V gene: TRBV28; CDR3 protein: AIQGPGPQH
J gene: TRBJ2-1; V gene: TRBV7-9; CDR3 protein: ASSSQGTGRFGDYNEQF
J gene: TRBJ2-4; V gene: TRBV19; CDR3 protein: ASRAQGIGTGNIQY
J gene: TRBJ2-4; V gene: TRBV4-2; CDR3 protein: ASSDRVPKNIQY
J gene: TRBJ1-2; V gene: TRBV2; CDR3 protein: ASSEMRQINYGYT
J gene: TRBJ2-1; V gene: TRBV5-5; CDR3 protein: ASSWLPGQPFDEQF
J gene: TRBJ1-2; V gene: TRBV3-1; CDR3 protein: ASSQDLIGGYT
J gene: TRBJ1-1; V gene: TRBV4-1; CDR3 protein: ASSQAPHRDTEAF
J gene: TRBJ2-3; V gene: TRBV15; CDR3 protein: ATSATGATDTQY
J gene: .; V gene: TRBV29-1; CDR3 protein: SVGVPSGRTYEQY
J gene: TRBJ1-4; V gene: TRBV30; CDR3 protein: AWNGRASEKLF
J gene: TRBJ2-7; V gene: TRBV2; CDR3 protein: ASSVETGWLQY
J gene: TRBJ2-5; V gene: TRBV20-1; CDR3 protein: SAPPAGRQETQY
J gene: TRBJ2-1; V gene: TRBV4-2; CDR3 protein: ASSQDLPGASSYEQF
J gene: TRBJ2-1; V gene: TRBV27; CDR3 protein: ASSEDRASSYNEQF
J gene: TRBJ2-1; V gene: TRBV6-2/TRBV6-3; CDR3 protein: ASSYHGPSYEQF
J gene: TRBJ2-5; V gene: TRBV18; CDR3 protein: ASSEGTDHQETQY
J gene: TRBJ1-2; V gene: TRBV7-9; CDR3 protein: ASSQTGQGYGYT
J gene: TRBJ2-1; V gene: TRBV11-2; CDR3 protein: ASSLAHRDYEQF
J gene: TRBJ2-3; V gene: TRBV28; CDR3 protein: ASRFPSTDTKY
J gene: TRBJ2-7; V gene: TRBV5-6; CDR3 protein: ASSNVPGRSYEQY
J gene: TRBJ1-5; V gene: TRBV7-9; CDR3 protein: ASSLATGNQPQH
J gene: TRBJ2-7; V gene: TRBV7-2; CDR3 protein: ASSLEGDTSYEQY
J gene: TRBJ1-4; V gene: TRBV12-3/TRBV12-4; CDR3 protein: ASRTGEFNEKLF
J gene: TRBJ2-1; V gene: TRBV6-5; CDR3 protein: ASGRSNEQF
J gene: TRBJ2-3; V gene: TRBV20-1; CDR3 protein: SARARGLGTDTQY
J gene: TRBJ2-7; V gene: TRBV29-1; CDR3 protein: SVPGLGYEQY
J gene: TRBJ1-6; V gene: TRBV25-1; CDR3 protein: ASSKTAGFNSPLH
J gene: TRBJ2-1; V gene: TRBV7-2; CDR3 protein: ASSPPLYNEQF
J gene: TRBJ1-2; V gene: TRBV29-1; CDR3 protein: SVEDRTGDGYT
J gene: TRBJ2-4; V gene: TRBV5-6; CDR3 protein: ASSISRGDIQY
J gene: TRBJ2-3; V gene: TRBV10-3; CDR3 protein: AISSSGDTQY
J gene: TRBJ1-5; V gene: TRBV20-1; CDR3 protein: SARSRTGGQPQH
J gene: TRBJ1-5; V gene: TRBV12-3/TRBV12-4; CDR3 protein: ASSFTGDFNQPQH
J gene: TRBJ2-3; V gene: TRBV10-3; CDR3 protein: AIEEGAGTDTQY
J gene: TRBJ2-1; V gene: TRBV12-3/TRBV12-4; CDR3 protein: ASSWRGSYNEQF